Listed here is a single TCR beta chain. Antigen unknown. The CDR3 length is 20 residues. Germline V gene data show CDR1 as MDHEN and CDR2 as SYDVKM. Trimming removed 5 bases from V and 0 bases from J, with 23 bases in between. The sample belongs to a study of T cell responses to AZD1222 COVID-19 vaccine. Study outcomes and limitations: Donor demographics were predominantly white British with a female majority; clonal diversity may be underestimated.

Measured with immunoSEQ multiplex PCR; TCRdb has only the in-frame clones, and not every one. The sample lists fewer than 150,000 clones, 93% occurring once. V gene TRBV28 combines with J gene TRBJ1-6, with D possibly TRBD1 on 6 matching bases. This receptor was obtained from an adult in good health. The sample was peripheral blood, taken on day 0 of AZD1222 vaccination. The CDR3 nucleotides read TGTGCCAGCAGTGAAGCTGAACTGGACAGTTTTCCCTCCTATAATTCACCCCTCCACTTT. It codes for CASSEAELDSFPSYNSPLHF.